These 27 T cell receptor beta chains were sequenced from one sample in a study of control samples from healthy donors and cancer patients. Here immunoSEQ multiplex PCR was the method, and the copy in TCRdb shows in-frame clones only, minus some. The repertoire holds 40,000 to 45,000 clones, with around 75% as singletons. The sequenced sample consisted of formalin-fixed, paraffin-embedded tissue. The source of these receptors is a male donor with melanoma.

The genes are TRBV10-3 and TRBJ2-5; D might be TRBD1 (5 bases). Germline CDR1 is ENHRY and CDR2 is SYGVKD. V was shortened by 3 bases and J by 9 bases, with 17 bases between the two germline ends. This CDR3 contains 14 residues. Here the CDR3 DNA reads TGTGCCATCAGTGAAGAAGGCTCGGTCAGGGCCCAGTACTTC. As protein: CAISEEGSVRAQYF.

CDR3 bases: TGTGCCAGCAGCCTAACTAGTCAGGCCTCCTACGAGCAGTACTTC. It specifies CASSLTSQASYEQYF. This rearrangement joins TRBV6-5 to TRBJ2-7, with a tentative D call TRBD2 (5 bases). The CDR3 runs 15 residues. Germline V gene sequence: CDR1 MNHEY, CDR2 SVGAGI. With 6 bases removed from V and 0 bases from J, the gap between germline ends came to 15 bases.

The CDR3 DNA is TGTGCCAGCAGTTTGGCCCAAGAGACCCAGTACTTC. This gives the protein CASSLAQETQYF. The V and J genes are TRBV28 and TRBJ2-5; D remains unclear. Per germline, CDR1 MDHEN and CDR2 SYDVKM. V was cut by 3 bases and J by 1 base, with 3 bases left in between. The length of the CDR3 is 12 residues.

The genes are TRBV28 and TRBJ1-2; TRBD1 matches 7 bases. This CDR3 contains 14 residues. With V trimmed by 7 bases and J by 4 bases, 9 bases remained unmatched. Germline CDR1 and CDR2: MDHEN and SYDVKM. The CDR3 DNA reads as TGTGCCAGCATGTCAGGGGGGCAGGGCTATGGCTACACCTTC. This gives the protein CASMSGGQGYGYTF.

In DNA form, the CDR3 reads TGTGCCAGCAGTTACTCGAGGTCTAGCGGTTCCGAGCAGTACTTC. Protein product: CASSYSRSSGSEQYF. The genes are TRBV6-6 and TRBJ2-7; 7 bases map to TRBD2. The CDR3 has 15 amino acids. Germline V gene sequence: CDR1 MNHNY, CDR2 SVGAGI (reference sequence). The J segment lost 6 bases and the V segment lost 0 bases, leaving 8 bases of the junction unmatched.

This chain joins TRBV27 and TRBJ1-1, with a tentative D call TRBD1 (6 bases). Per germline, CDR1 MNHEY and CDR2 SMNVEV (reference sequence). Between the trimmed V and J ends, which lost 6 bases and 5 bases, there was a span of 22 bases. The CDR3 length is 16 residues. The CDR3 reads CASSPTPTGSWTEAFF. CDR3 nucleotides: TGTGCCAGCAGCCCCACCCCTACAGGGTCTTGGACTGAAGCTTTCTTT.

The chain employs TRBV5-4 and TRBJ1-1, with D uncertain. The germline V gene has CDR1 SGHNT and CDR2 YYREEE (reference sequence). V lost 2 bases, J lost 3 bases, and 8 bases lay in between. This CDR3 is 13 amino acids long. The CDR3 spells CASSFGLDTEAFF. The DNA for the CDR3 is TGTGCCAGCAGCTTCGGACTAGACACTGAAGCTTTCTTT.

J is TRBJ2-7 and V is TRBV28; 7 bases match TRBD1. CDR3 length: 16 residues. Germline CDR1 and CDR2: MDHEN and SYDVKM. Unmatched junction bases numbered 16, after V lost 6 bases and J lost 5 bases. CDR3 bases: TGTGCCAGCAGCCCCCACGACGGCAGGGGGTACAACGAGCAGTACTTC. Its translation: CASSPHDGRGYNEQYF.

CDR3 amino acids: CASSFGQGARYGYTF. The CDR3, as DNA: TGTGCCAGCAGCTTCGGGCAGGGGGCTCGCTATGGCTACACCTTC. The chain combines TRBV7-9 with TRBJ1-2, with 8 bases aligning to TRBD1. Germline loops: CDR1 SEHNR, CDR2 FQNEAQ (reference sequence). The CDR3 spans 15 residues. V shed 3 bases, J shed 4 bases, and the junction held 7 bases outside the gene matches. The complete variable domain, with remaining parts taken from reference TRBV7-9 and TRBJ1-2, reads DTGVSQNPRHKITKRGQNVTFRCDPISEHNRLYWYRQTLGQGPEFLTYFQNEAQLEKSRLLSDRFSAERPKGSFSTLEIQRTEQGDSAMYLCASSFGQGARYGYTFGSGTRLTVV.

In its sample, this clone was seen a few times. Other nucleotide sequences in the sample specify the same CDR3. CDR3 amino acids: CASSLGGSGNQPQHF. CDR3 coding DNA: TGTGCCAGCAGTTTGGGAGGGTCTGGCAATCAGCCCCAGCATTTT. The rearrangement links TRBV28 to TRBJ1-5; no clear D gene. This CDR3 is 15 amino acids long. Trimming shortened V by 3 bases and J by 2 bases, and 11 bases separated the two germline ends. Germline loops: CDR1 MDHEN, CDR2 SYDVKM.

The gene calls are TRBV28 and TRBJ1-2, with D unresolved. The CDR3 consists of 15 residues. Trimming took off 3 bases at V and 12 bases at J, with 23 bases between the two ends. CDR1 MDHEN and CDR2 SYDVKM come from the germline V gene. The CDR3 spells CASSFTESLTTSDTF. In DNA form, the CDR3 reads TGTGCCAGCAGTTTCACAGAGTCCCTTACTACGTCGGACACCTTC.

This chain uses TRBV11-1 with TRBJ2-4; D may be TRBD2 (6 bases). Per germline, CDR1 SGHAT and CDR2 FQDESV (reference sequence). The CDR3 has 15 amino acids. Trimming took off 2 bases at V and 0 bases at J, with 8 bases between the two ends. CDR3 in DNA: TGTGCCAGCAGCTTAACGGGACTAGCCAAAAACATTCAGTACTTC. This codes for CASSLTGLAKNIQYF.

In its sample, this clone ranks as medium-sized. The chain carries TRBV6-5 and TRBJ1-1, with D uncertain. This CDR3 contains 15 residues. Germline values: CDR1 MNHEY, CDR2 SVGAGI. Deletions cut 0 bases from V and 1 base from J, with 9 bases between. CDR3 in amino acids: CASSYSGNSNTEAFF. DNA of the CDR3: TGTGCCAGCAGTTACTCGGGCAATTCGAACACTGAAGCTTTCTTT.

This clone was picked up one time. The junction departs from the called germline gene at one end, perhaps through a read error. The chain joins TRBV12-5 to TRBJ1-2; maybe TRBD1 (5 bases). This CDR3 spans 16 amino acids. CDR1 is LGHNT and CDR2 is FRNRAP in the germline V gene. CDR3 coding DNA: TGTGTTAGTGGTTTCCAGTGGGGGGTTAGGGTAGATGGCTACACCTTC. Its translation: CVSGFQWGVRVDGYTF.

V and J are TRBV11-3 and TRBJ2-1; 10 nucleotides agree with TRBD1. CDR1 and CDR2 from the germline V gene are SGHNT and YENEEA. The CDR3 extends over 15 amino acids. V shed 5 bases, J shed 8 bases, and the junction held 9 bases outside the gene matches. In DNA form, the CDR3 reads TGTGCCAGCAGCGCCTTCGTTGGGACAGGGGATGAGCAGTTCTTC. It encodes CASSAFVGTGDEQFF.

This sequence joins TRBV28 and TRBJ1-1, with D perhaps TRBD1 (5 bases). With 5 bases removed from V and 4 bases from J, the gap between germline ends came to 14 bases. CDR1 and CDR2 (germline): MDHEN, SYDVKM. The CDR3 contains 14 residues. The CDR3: CASSPGGGSTEAFF. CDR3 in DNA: TGTGCCAGCAGTCCCGGCGGGGGATCCACTGAAGCTTTCTTT.

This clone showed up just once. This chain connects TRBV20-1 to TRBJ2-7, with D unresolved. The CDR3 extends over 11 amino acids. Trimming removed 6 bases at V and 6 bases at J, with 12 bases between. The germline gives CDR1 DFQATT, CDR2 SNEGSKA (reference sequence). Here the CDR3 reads CSAHNLGEQYF. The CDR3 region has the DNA TGCAGTGCACATAATCTCGGCGAGCAGTACTTC.

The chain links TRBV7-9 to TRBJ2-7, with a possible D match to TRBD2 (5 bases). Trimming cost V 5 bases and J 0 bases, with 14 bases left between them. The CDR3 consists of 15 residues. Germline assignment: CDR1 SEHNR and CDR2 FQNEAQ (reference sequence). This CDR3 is CASSLRGPSSYEQYF. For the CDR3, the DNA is TGTGCCAGCAGCCTCCGCGGGCCGAGCTCCTACGAGCAGTACTTC.

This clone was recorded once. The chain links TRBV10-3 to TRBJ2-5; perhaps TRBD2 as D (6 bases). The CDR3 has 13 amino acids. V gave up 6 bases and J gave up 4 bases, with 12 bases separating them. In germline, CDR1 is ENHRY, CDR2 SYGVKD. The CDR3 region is CAIRGAGGETQYF. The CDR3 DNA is TGTGCCATCAGGGGAGCGGGCGGAGAGACCCAGTACTTC.

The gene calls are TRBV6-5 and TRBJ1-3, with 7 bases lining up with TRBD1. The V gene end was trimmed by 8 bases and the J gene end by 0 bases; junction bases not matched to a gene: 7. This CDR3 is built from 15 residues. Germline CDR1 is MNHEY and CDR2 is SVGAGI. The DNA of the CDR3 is TGTGCCAGCGGCCGGGACAGCCTCTCTGGAAACACCATATATTTT. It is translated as CASGRDSLSGNTIYF.

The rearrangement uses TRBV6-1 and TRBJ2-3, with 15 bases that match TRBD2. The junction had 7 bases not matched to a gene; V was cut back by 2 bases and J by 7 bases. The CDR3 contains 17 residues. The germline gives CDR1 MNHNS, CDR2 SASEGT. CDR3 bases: TGTGCCAGCAGTGAAATCGGGACTAGCGGGAGGTTTTATACGCAGTATTTT. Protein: CASSEIGTSGRFYTQYF.

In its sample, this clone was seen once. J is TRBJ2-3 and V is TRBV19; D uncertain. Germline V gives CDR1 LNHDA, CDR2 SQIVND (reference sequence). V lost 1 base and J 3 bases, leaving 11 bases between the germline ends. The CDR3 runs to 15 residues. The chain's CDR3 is CASSIVNSWTDTQYF. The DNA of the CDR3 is TGTGCCAGTAGTATAGTGAATAGCTGGACAGATACGCAGTATTTT.

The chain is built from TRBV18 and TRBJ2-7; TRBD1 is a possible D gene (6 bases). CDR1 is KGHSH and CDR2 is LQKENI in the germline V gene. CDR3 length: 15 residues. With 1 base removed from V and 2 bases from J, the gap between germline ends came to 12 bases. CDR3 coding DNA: TGTGCCAGCTCACCACAGGGACATGAGACCTACGAGCAGTACTTC. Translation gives CASSPQGHETYEQYF.

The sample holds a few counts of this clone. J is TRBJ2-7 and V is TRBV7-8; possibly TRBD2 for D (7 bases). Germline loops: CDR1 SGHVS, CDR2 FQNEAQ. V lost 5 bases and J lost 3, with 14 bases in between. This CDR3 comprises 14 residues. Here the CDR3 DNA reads TGTGCCAGCAGCATACAAGGGGGGGACTACGAGCAGTACTTC. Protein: CASSIQGGDYEQYF.

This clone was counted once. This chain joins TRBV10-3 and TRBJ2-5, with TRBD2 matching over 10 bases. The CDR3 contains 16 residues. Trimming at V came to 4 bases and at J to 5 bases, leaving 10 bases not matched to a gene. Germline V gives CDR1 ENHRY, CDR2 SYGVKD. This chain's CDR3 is CAISGQGPSGSETQYF. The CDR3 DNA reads TGTGCCATCAGTGGGCAGGGTCCTAGCGGGAGTGAGACCCAGTACTTC.

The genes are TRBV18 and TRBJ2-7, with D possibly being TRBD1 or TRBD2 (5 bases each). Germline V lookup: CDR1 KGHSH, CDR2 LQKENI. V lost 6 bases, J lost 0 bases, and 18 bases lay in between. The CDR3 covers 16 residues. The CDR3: CASSPPRDLSSYEQYF. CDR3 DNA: TGTGCCAGCTCCCCCCCCCGGGACCTAAGCTCCTACGAGCAGTACTTC.

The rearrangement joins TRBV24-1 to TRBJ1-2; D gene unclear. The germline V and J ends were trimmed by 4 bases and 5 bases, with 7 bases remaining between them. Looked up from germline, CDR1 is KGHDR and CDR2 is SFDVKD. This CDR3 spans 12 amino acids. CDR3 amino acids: CATSEDEYGYTF. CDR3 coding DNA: TGTGCCACCAGTGAGGATGAATATGGCTACACCTTC.